This T cell receptor (beta chain) was observed in a study of CD8+CD57+ T cells in acquired aplastic anemia. Whole-study context: The average for DNA from sorted CD4+ and CD8+ cells was roughly 3 ug. Sequencing produced an average of approximately 10 million reads per healthy donor for CD4+ cells. Study results and limitations: Patients and controls turned out to have 25 to 30 CD8+ CDR3 sequences in common.

The template used for profiling TCR beta VDJ and CDR3 was genomic DNA. TCRdb passed the reads through MiXCR, listing each CDR3 protein once. The sample contains roughly 170,000 distinct CDR3 sequences, about 60% of which appear only once. For this clonotype: The antigen remains unidentified.

CDR3 length: 13 amino acids. CDR1 and CDR2 (germline): WSHSY, SAAADI. Trimming pared 0 bases from V and 7 bases from J, leaving 10 bases between. This chain connects TRBV10-2 to TRBJ2-7, with a possible D match to TRBD1 (6 bases). The sequenced material came from sorted CD4+, CD8+, or CD8+CD57+ T cells (not recorded which) from PBMCs. This TCR was sampled from a human donor in good health. DNA for the CDR3: TGCGCCAGCAGTGAGTCGACAGGATGGGAGCAGTACTTC. Translation gives CASSESTGWEQYF.